This T cell receptor (beta chain) was captured by sequencing in a study of Tregs in tolerant kidney transplant recipients. The study's findings and limits: Few patients were studied, so findings need validation in larger groups.

From germline, CDR1 is SGHRS and CDR2 YFSETQ. The germline V and J ends were trimmed by 0 bases and 2 bases, with 10 bases remaining between them. The CDR3 length is 15 residues. Mixed chimerism was transient after nonmyeloablative marrow transplants from related graft donors. Remarks on this clone: Its antigen is undetermined.

Using immunoSEQ multiplex PCR, the repertoire was profiled, and TCRdb retains in-frame clones only, with some absent. The sample contains 95,000 or so clones, under 95% of which appear only once. The material was CD4+ T cells from blood (PBMCs), obtained 12 months after the transplant. This TCR was recovered from a human patient who received a combined kidney and bone marrow transplant. Among the T cells, some may be from the graft donor. The chain recombines TRBV5-1 with TRBJ2-3; D remains unclear. CDR3 sequence (DNA): TGCGCCAGCAGCTTGGTATCGCGCAACACAGATACGCAGTATTTT. It yields the protein CASSLVSRNTDTQYF.